The 26 T cell receptor beta chains reported below all come from one sample, sequenced in a study of metastatic and nonmetastatic thyroid tumors. Thyroid surgery took place with no prior treatment in any patient. TCRdb re-clonotyped the PCR reads through MiXCR. The sample gives 21,000 or so clones, approximately 22% of which show up once; about 12% is in the top ten. Sequencing was performed on tumor tissue. The receptors stem from a female donor with papillary thyroid cancer or a benign thyroid nodule (not recorded which). Some clones in this sample may be carry-over from other donors' samples.

The sample holds many counts of this clone. The CDR3 here is CASSSGDHRGNYGYTF. The CDR3 DNA reads as TGTGCCAGCAGCTCGGGAGATCACAGGGGCAACTATGGCTACACCTTC. The chain recombines TRBV11-2 with TRBJ1-2, with 7 nucleotides matching TRBD1. The CDR3 contains 16 residues. From germline, CDR1 is SGHAT and CDR2 FQNNGV. Trimming took 4 bases from V and 2 from J; bases not matched to a gene: 10.

This clone was counted at least ten times. This chain links TRBV29-1 with TRBJ2-3; TRBD1 matches 7 bases. The trim removed 0 bases at V and 2 bases at J, leaving 14 bases unmatched. Per germline, CDR1 SQVTM and CDR2 ANQGSEA. There are 18 residues in the CDR3. The CDR3 protein is CSVEDPLKQGKVTDTQYF. CDR3 nucleotides: TGCAGCGTTGAAGATCCCCTAAAACAGGGGAAGGTCACAGATACGCAGTATTTT.

The chain is built from TRBV30 and TRBJ1-6; D gene ambiguous. CDR1 and CDR2 (germline): GTSNPN, SVGIG (reference sequence). V was clipped by 0 bases and J by 5 bases, with 14 bases between them. This CDR3 contains 16 residues. CDR3 sequence (DNA): TGTGCCTGGAGTGTTCCGGCGGGGAATAATAATTCACCCCTCCACTTT. Translation: CAWSVPAGNNNSPLHF.

This clone was counted a few times. V and J are TRBV7-8 and TRBJ2-1; 9 nucleotides align to TRBD2. Trimming removed 7 bases from V and 7 bases from J; junction bases left unmatched: 8. The CDR3 runs 14 residues. Per the germline V gene, CDR1 is SGHVS and CDR2 is FQNEAQ. As DNA, the CDR3 is TGTGCCAGCACAGCGGGAGGAGTGGGGAATGAGCAGTTCTTC. The encoded protein is CASTAGGVGNEQFF. Full variable domain (rest looked up from reference TRBV7-8 and TRBJ2-1): GAGVSQSPRYKVAKRGQDVALRCDPISGHVSLFWYQQALGQGPEFLTYFQNEAQLDKSGLPSDRFFAERPEGSVSTLKIQRTQQEDSAVYLCASTAGGVGNEQFFGPGTRLTVL.

This chain joins TRBV30 and TRBJ2-2; D is undetermined. Germline CDR1 GTSNPN, CDR2 SVGIG (reference sequence). V dropped 2 bases and J dropped 13 bases, with 14 bases sitting between them. There are 12 residues in the CDR3. The CDR3 protein is CAWSSQVVGLFF. As DNA, the CDR3 is TGTGCCTGGAGTTCCCAGGTCGTGGGGCTGTTTTTT.

The J gene is TRBJ1-5, the V gene TRBV6-1; D not certain. The germline V and J ends were trimmed by 4 bases and 0 bases, with 13 bases remaining between them. Germline V gene data show CDR1 as MNHNS and CDR2 as SASEGT. The CDR3 length is 16 residues. CDR3 loop: CASSGTVVYSNQPQHF. In nucleotides, the CDR3 is TGTGCCAGCAGTGGGACCGTGGTTTATAGCAATCAGCCCCAGCATTTT.

In its sample, this clone ranks as medium-sized (0.01 to 0.1%). This chain joins TRBV4-3 and TRBJ1-2; D might be TRBD1 (5 bases). Trimming shortened V by 0 bases and J by 8 bases, and 16 bases separated the two germline ends. Germline lookup yields CDR1 LGHNA and CDR2 YSLEER. This CDR3 has 15 residues. CDR3 sequence: CASSQDFTAGDGYTF. The CDR3 DNA sequence: TGCGCCAGCAGCCAAGATTTTACAGCCGGGGACGGCTACACCTTC.

The table lists this clone with many counts. The chain combines TRBV2 with TRBJ2-3; the match to TRBD2 covers 7 bases. The CDR3 runs 17 residues. J was trimmed by 4 bases and V by 5 bases; bases with no gene match: 15. Germline V gives CDR1 SNHLY, CDR2 FYNNEI. This CDR3 reads CASSLRQRGRGADTQYF. The CDR3 bases are TGTGCCAGCAGTCTCCGTCAGCGAGGGAGGGGCGCAGATACGCAGTATTTT.

In DNA, the CDR3 is TGTGCCAGCAGCTTAGATTCGGCAGGGAACTACTATGGCTACACCTTC. It specifies CASSLDSAGNYYGYTF. The V gene is TRBV11-2, the J gene TRBJ1-2, with D perhaps matching TRBD1 (5 bases). Germline V gives CDR1 SGHAT, CDR2 FQNNGV. The CDR3 covers 16 residues. The ends were cut back, 0 bases at V and 3 bases at J, with 14 bases in the middle.

The chain combines TRBV7-8 with TRBJ2-4; the D gene is possibly TRBD1 (6 bases). V dropped 1 base and J dropped 1 base, with 14 bases sitting between them. Germline values: CDR1 SGHVS, CDR2 FQNEAQ. The CDR3 has 17 amino acids. This CDR3 reads CASSLGVGGGAKNIQYF. The CDR3 DNA is TGTGCCAGCAGCTTAGGAGTGGGTGGGGGCGCCAAAAACATTCAGTACTTC.

This clone was seen only once. V gene TRBV11-2 combines with J gene TRBJ2-1, with 14 positions matching TRBD2. This CDR3 spans 21 amino acids. Trimming cost V 6 bases and J 0 bases; bases outside gene matches: 16. Germline lookup yields CDR1 SGHAT and CDR2 FQNNGV. In nucleotides, the CDR3 is TGTGCCAGCAGTAGATCGCCGGGACTAGCGGGAGTGTCGAGCTCCTACAATGAGCAGTTCTTC. Protein sequence: CASSRSPGLAGVSSSYNEQFF.

This clone was counted a few times. This may be a read error, as it is one base from a much larger clone. The chain carries TRBV6-1 and TRBJ2-7, with 9 positions matching TRBD2. The CDR3 extends over 15 amino acids. Germline V lookup: CDR1 MNHNS, CDR2 SASEGT. The CDR3 here is CACSNGASGTYEQYF. Here the CDR3 DNA reads TGTGCCTGCAGTAACGGGGCTAGCGGGACCTACGAGCAGTACTTC.

This clone is medium-sized within its sample. The chain links TRBV6-2 or TRBV6-3 to TRBJ1-2; a weak D match, TRBD1 (6 bases). Trimming took 5 bases from V and 0 from J, leaving 13 bases between them. CDR1 and CDR2 from the germline V gene are MNHEY and SVGEGT. The CDR3 loop spans 15 amino acids. The CDR3 spells CASSAPTGTNYGYTF. For the CDR3, the DNA is TGTGCCAGCAGTGCCCCGACAGGAACTAACTATGGCTACACCTTC.

Ten or more counts support this clone. The chain joins TRBV20-1 to TRBJ2-3, with 8 bases that match TRBD2. V gave up 5 bases and J gave up 6 bases; unmatched junction bases: 4. This CDR3 has 12 amino acids. Germline V lookup: CDR1 DFQATT, CDR2 SNEGSKA (reference sequence). The CDR3 sequence is CSAGGGRDTQYF. CDR3 bases: TGCAGTGCTGGGGGCGGGAGGGATACGCAGTATTTT.

This clone has more than one count but fewer than ten. Given a much more abundant clone one base away, this may be a read error. No conserved phenylalanine or tryptophan ends this CDR3, so it is likely a read error. V is TRBV18 and J is TRBJ2-5; D is unresolved. The ends were cut back, 2 bases at V and 5 bases at J, with 3 bases in the middle. The germline V gene encodes CDR1 KGHSH and CDR2 LQKENI. The CDR3 is 11 amino acids. In nucleotides, the CDR3 is TGTGCCAGCTCACCAAAGGAGACCCAGTACCTC. Amino acids: CASSPKETQYL.

This clone was found many times. The V call is TRBV7-2, the J call TRBJ2-1; D perhaps matches TRBD2 (5 bases). Germline CDR1 is SGHTA and CDR2 is FQGNSA. Trimming pared 5 bases from V and 3 bases from J, leaving 11 bases between. The CDR3 extends over 14 amino acids. DNA of the CDR3: TGTGCCAGCAGCCGATCGAGGGACTACAATGAGCAGTTCTTC. It is translated as CASSRSRDYNEQFF.

In its sample, this clone was seen many times. The CDR3 is CASSLAPLRAQNIQYF. CDR3 in DNA: TGTGCCAGCAGCTTAGCCCCACTTAGGGCCCAAAACATTCAGTACTTC. This sequence joins TRBV7-2 and TRBJ2-4; D remains unclear. CDR1 is SGHTA and CDR2 is FQGNSA in the germline V gene. The CDR3 is made up of 16 amino acids. Trimming took off 0 bases at V and 5 bases at J, with 14 bases between the two ends.

This clone was counted at least ten times. The V gene is TRBV7-9, the J gene TRBJ2-1; tentatively, D is TRBD2 (6 bases). V gave up 5 bases and J gave up 0 bases, with 11 bases separating them. The CDR3 runs to 15 residues. Germline CDR1 is SEHNR and CDR2 is FQNEAQ (reference sequence). CDR3 sequence (DNA): TGTGCCAGCAGCCTCCTAGCGAGCTCCTACAATGAGCAGTTCTTC. Encoded protein: CASSLLASSYNEQFF.

Many counts were recorded for this clone. This sequence joins TRBV11-2 and TRBJ1-1, with D unresolved. CDR3 length: 13 amino acids. Looked up from germline, CDR1 is SGHAT and CDR2 is FQNNGV. With 5 bases removed from V and 1 base from J, the gap between germline ends came to 8 bases. The CDR3 spells CASSPPGNTEAFF. CDR3 coding DNA: TGTGCCAGCAGCCCACCCGGGAACACTGAAGCTTTCTTT.

This clone was counted a few times. The chain joins TRBV27 to TRBJ1-1; D gene uncertain. The ends were cut back, 3 bases at V and 3 bases at J, with 11 bases in the middle. The CDR3 has 14 amino acids. Germline-derived CDR1 and CDR2 are MNHEY and SMNVEV (reference sequence). CDR3 bases: TGTGCCAGCAGTTTGCGGTTGAGGGACACTGAAGCTTTCTTT. Protein: CASSLRLRDTEAFF.

CDR3 region: CSARGGPQHYGYTF. The DNA of the CDR3 is TGCAGTGCTAGAGGGGGACCCCAGCACTATGGCTACACCTTC. The chain combines TRBV20-1 with TRBJ1-2; weak D call: TRBD1 (5 bases). Germline V gene sequence: CDR1 DFQATT, CDR2 SNEGSKA (reference sequence). V was cut by 1 base and J by 3 bases, with 12 bases left in between. This CDR3 is built from 14 residues.

As to this clone: Germline is not matched at one junction end, which may reflect a read error. The V gene is TRBV30, the J gene TRBJ2-2; 8 positions agree with TRBD2. Looked up from germline, CDR1 is GTSNPN and CDR2 is SVGIG (reference sequence). The CDR3 consists of 15 residues. The CDR3 loop reads CAWSRTSPNTGELLF. The CDR3 bases are TGTGCCTGGAGTAGGACTAGCCCGAACACCGGGGAGCTGCTTTTT. Full variable domain (missing parts from reference TRBV30 and TRBJ2-2): SQTIHQWPATLVQPVGSPLSLECTVEGTSNPNLYWYRQAAGRGLQLLFYSVGIGQISSEVPQNLSASRPQDRQFILSSKKLLLSDSGFYLCAWSRTSPNTGELLFGEGSRLTVL.

This clone was picked up many times. The V call is TRBV6-2 or TRBV6-3, the J call TRBJ2-3, with D uncertain. Trimming took off 5 bases at V and 6 bases at J, with 9 bases between the two ends. Germline CDR1 and CDR2: MNHEY and SVGEGT. There are 12 residues in the CDR3. The CDR3 spells CASSRTPDTQYF. DNA of the CDR3: TGTGCCAGCAGTCGGACGCCGGATACGCAGTATTTT.

This clone has at least ten counts. The chain couples TRBV10-3 to TRBJ1-1; D remains ambiguous. V lost 8 bases, J lost 2 bases, and 9 bases lay in between. This CDR3 is 12 amino acids long. Germline-derived CDR1 and CDR2 are ENHRY and SYGVKD. The CDR3 protein is CAIREFNTEAFF. In DNA, the CDR3 is TGTGCCATCCGAGAGTTTAACACTGAAGCTTTCTTT.

The chain has TRBV28 and TRBJ1-2; D is undetermined. Germline V gives CDR1 MDHEN, CDR2 SYDVKM. V lost 4 bases, J lost 2 bases, and 5 bases lay in between. This CDR3 has 12 amino acids. CDR3 nucleotide sequence: TGTGCCAGCAGTTCTCCCAACTATGGCTACACCTTC. Residues: CASSSPNYGYTF.

A few counts support this clone. The rearrangement joins TRBV6-2 or TRBV6-3 to TRBJ2-5; D ambiguous. Germline assignment: CDR1 MNHEY and CDR2 SVGEGT. Trimming stripped 2 bases from V and 5 bases from J, with 3 bases between. The CDR3 spans 11 residues. The chain's CDR3 is CASSYGETQYF. In DNA, the CDR3 is TGTGCCAGCAGTTACGGGGAGACCCAGTACTTC.